These 27 T cell receptor beta chains originate from one sample sequenced in a study of shared clonotypes between healthy human individuals (dated by TCRdb to about 2020). The receptor library was made with the immunoSEQ multiplex PCR assay. Drawn from immuneACCESS, this table holds only the in-frame rearrangements with V and J called that TCRdb kept. Clones are partly lost; checked studies trace under half to an unresolved V gene and leave the rest unexplained. The sample contains about 1.5 million clones, 95% to 99% of them found a single time. Jointly, the top ten make up about 0.45% of the sample. The sample consisted of naive CD4+ T cells sorted from blood. The cell subset or site label of this sample denotes: CD45RA+ positively selected. These TCRs come from a man under 40 in good health.

This chain uses TRBV7-9 with TRBJ2-6, with D uncertain. Trimming left V 1 base short and J 2 bases short, with 6 bases between. CDR3 length equals 15 residues. Germline V gene data show CDR1 as SEHNR and CDR2 as FQNEAQ (reference sequence). The CDR3 DNA reads TGTGCCAGCAGCTTAGGGACGACTGGGGCCAACGTCCTGACTTTC. Amino acids: CASSLGTTGANVLTF.

The genes are TRBV18 and TRBJ2-3; D is perhaps TRBD2 (5 bases). Trimming took 3 bases from V and 4 from J, leaving 23 bases between them. This CDR3 is built from 18 residues. Looked up from germline, CDR1 is KGHSH and CDR2 is LQKENI. CDR3 loop: CASSPWTGTSQNADTQYF. The CDR3, as DNA: TGTGCCAGCTCACCGTGGACTGGCACGTCCCAGAACGCAGATACGCAGTATTTT.

This sequence joins TRBV7-9 and TRBJ2-3, with 7 bases fitting TRBD2. CDR3 length: 16 residues. V shed 1 base and J 6 bases; nucleotides not matched to a gene: 10. Germline lookup yields CDR1 SEHNR and CDR2 FQNEAQ (reference sequence). The CDR3 here is CASSLVRGLRSDTQYF. The CDR3 DNA reads as TGTGCCAGCAGCTTAGTTCGGGGACTAAGGAGTGATACGCAGTATTTT.

CDR3 loop: CASSPGTSEDNEQFF. The CDR3 nucleotides read TGTGCCAGCAGCCCCGGGACTAGCGAAGACAATGAGCAGTTCTTC. The chain is built from TRBV4-2 and TRBJ2-1; 10 nucleotides match TRBD2. The germline V gene has CDR1 LGHNA and CDR2 YNFKEQ. J gave up 5 bases and V 4 bases, and 5 bases lay outside the gene matches. This CDR3 spans 15 amino acids.

The chain recombines TRBV18 with TRBJ1-1; 8 bases line up with TRBD1. The CDR3 totals 14 residues. With 4 bases clipped from V and 2 bases from J, the junction kept 3 bases outside the gene matches. Germline-derived CDR1 and CDR2 are KGHSH and LQKENI. Written as DNA, the CDR3 is TGTGCCAGCTCACTTCCAGGGGGCAACACTGAAGCTTTCTTT. It specifies CASSLPGGNTEAFF. Looking up the rest from reference TRBV18 and TRBJ1-1 gives the full variable domain: NAGVMQNPRHLVRRRGQEARLRCSPMKGHSHVYWYRQLPEEGLKFMVYLQKENIIDESGMPKERFSAEFPKEGPSILRIQQVVRGDSAAYFCASSLPGGNTEAFFGQGTRLTVV.

Comments on this clone: This CDR3 is also generated by other DNA sequences in the sample. This rearrangement joins TRBV9 to TRBJ2-3, with TRBD1 matching 7 bases. J lost 6 bases, V lost 0 bases, and 4 bases had no gene match. The germline V gene has CDR1 SGDLS and CDR2 YYNGEE. The CDR3 consists of 14 residues. CDR3 nucleotide sequence: TGTGCCAGCAGCGTAGCTACAGGGGCCGATACGCAGTATTTT. Its translation: CASSVATGADTQYF.

The chain is built from TRBV7-7 and TRBJ2-3; the D gene is possibly TRBD2 (5 bases). V lost 4 bases and J 7 bases, leaving 27 bases between the germline ends. The CDR3 loop spans 18 amino acids. Germline assignment: CDR1 SSHAT and CDR2 FNYEAQ (reference sequence). The CDR3 coding sequence is TGTGCCAGCAGCTCCACCAGAGCTTTGGCACTAGGAGTGAATACGCAGTATTTT. Protein sequence: CASSSTRALALGVNTQYF.

This clone appeared once. The chain employs TRBV27 and TRBJ2-5; no clear D gene. Germline loops: CDR1 MNHEY, CDR2 SMNVEV (reference sequence). Trimming took 8 bases from V and 1 from J, leaving 14 bases between them. The CDR3 sequence is 14 residues long. The CDR3 coding sequence is TGTGCCAGCCAGCCGGCCAGGAGCCAAGAGACCCAGTACTTC. This sequence encodes CASQPARSQETQYF.

This sequence joins TRBV28 and TRBJ2-1; 7 bases are a match to TRBD1. Looked up from germline, CDR1 is MDHEN and CDR2 is SYDVKM. The CDR3 is 15 residues long. V shed 6 bases and J 8 bases; nucleotides not matched to a gene: 13. The CDR3 spells CASSARQGRTDEQFF. For the CDR3, the DNA is TGTGCCAGCAGCGCGAGACAGGGCCGGACCGATGAGCAGTTCTTC.

The CDR3 spells CASRWASGSYEQYF. The DNA for the CDR3 is TGCGCCAGCCGGTGGGCTAGCGGATCCTACGAGCAGTACTTC. This rearrangement joins TRBV5-1 to TRBJ2-7, with TRBD2 matching 7 bases. Germline lookup yields CDR1 SGHRS and CDR2 YFSETQ. CDR3 length: 14 amino acids. V dropped 7 bases and J dropped 1; count of bases not matched to a gene: 8.

The chain couples TRBV6-1 to TRBJ1-5, with 7 bases aligning to TRBD1. The CDR3 contains 16 residues. V was pared by 2 bases and J by 3 bases, with 7 bases of the junction left unmatched. Germline-derived CDR1 and CDR2 are MNHNS and SASEGT. This CDR3 is CASSELGQSYNQPQHF. CDR3 nucleotide sequence: TGTGCCAGCAGTGAATTGGGACAGAGCTACAATCAGCCCCAGCATTTT.

CDR3 region: CSVGGPGYSGANVLTF. The CDR3 region has the DNA TGCAGCGTTGGTGGCCCGGGCTACTCTGGGGCCAACGTCCTGACTTTC. This chain connects TRBV29-1 to TRBJ2-6; no firm D call. Trimming took 4 bases from V and 0 from J, leaving 13 bases between them. Germline V gene data show CDR1 as SQVTM and CDR2 as ANQGSEA. This CDR3 is built from 16 residues.

The CDR3 nucleotides read TGCGCCAGCAGCTTGGCCTCTGCGGGTAGCTCCTACGAGCAGTACTTC. Translating it yields CASSLASAGSSYEQYF. V is TRBV5-1 and J is TRBJ2-7; D is possibly TRBD2 (5 bases). Germline CDR1 is SGHRS and CDR2 is YFSETQ. This CDR3 has 16 residues. V lost 0 bases, J lost 0 bases, and 13 bases lay in between.

This chain links TRBV5-5 with TRBJ2-7, with no clear D. There are 15 residues in the CDR3. CDR1 is SGHKS and CDR2 is YYEKEE in the germline V gene (reference sequence). With 4 bases removed from V and 2 bases from J, the gap between germline ends came to 16 bases. Here the CDR3 reads CASSQLTLSTYEQYF. The DNA of the CDR3 is TGTGCCAGCAGCCAATTAACCTTATCCACCTACGAGCAGTACTTC.

This clone was seen just once. The V and J genes are TRBV28 and TRBJ2-7, with TRBD1 matching 8 bases. The germline V gene has CDR1 MDHEN and CDR2 SYDVKM. With V trimmed by 3 bases and J by 3 bases, 7 bases remained unmatched. The CDR3 is 15 amino acids. The CDR3 sequence: CASSLDRARFYEQYF. The CDR3 DNA sequence: TGTGCCAGCAGTTTGGACAGGGCGAGGTTCTACGAGCAGTACTTC. The whole variable domain, filled in from reference TRBV28 and TRBJ2-7, reads DVKVTQSSRYLVKRTGEKVFLECVQDMDHENMFWYRQDPGLGLRLIYFSYDVKMKEKGDIPEGYSVSREKKERFSLILESASTNQTSMYLCASSLDRARFYEQYFGPGTRLTVT.

V is TRBV2 and J is TRBJ1-2; a possible D gene is TRBD1 (5 bases). The CDR3 loop spans 16 amino acids. V lost 1 base, J lost 4 bases, and 16 bases lay in between. Germline CDR1 and CDR2: SNHLY and FYNNEI. CDR3 sequence (DNA): TGTGCCAGCAGTGAAGGGGGCAGTGCTATCGGCTATGGCTACACCTTC. Encoded protein: CASSEGGSAIGYGYTF. Variable domain in full (rest from reference TRBV2 and TRBJ1-2): EPEVTQTPSHQVTQMGQEVILRCVPISNHLYFYWYRQILGQKVEFLVSFYNNEISEKSEIFDDQFSVERPDGSNFTLKIRSTKLEDSAMYFCASSEGGSAIGYGYTFGSGTRLTVV.

This chain links TRBV6-4 with TRBJ2-1, with D possibly matching TRBD1 (5 bases). The CDR3 spans 13 residues. The V gene's germline CDR1 is MRHNA and CDR2 SNTAGT. V lost 5 bases and J lost 8, with 13 bases in between. The CDR3 spells CASSLEGAHEQFF. The CDR3 DNA is TGTGCCAGCAGTTTAGAAGGGGCCCATGAGCAGTTCTTC.

The chain couples TRBV29-1 to TRBJ1-1; no clear D. The germline V gene encodes CDR1 SQVTM and CDR2 ANQGSEA. The CDR3 is 16 amino acids. Trimming pared 5 bases from V and 0 bases from J, leaving 19 bases between. CDR3 loop: CSVLHRRLPLNTEAFF. In nucleotides, the CDR3 is TGCAGCGTTCTTCACCGAAGGTTACCGCTGAACACTGAAGCTTTCTTT.

J is TRBJ2-7 and V is TRBV6-1; TRBD1 is a possible D gene (6 bases). The V end was cut by 2 bases, the J end by 2 bases, with 10 bases between. The CDR3 extends over 14 amino acids. Germline lookup yields CDR1 MNHNS and CDR2 SASEGT. CDR3 protein: CASSEPQGPYEQYF. The CDR3 nucleotides read TGTGCCAGCAGTGAACCCCAGGGGCCCTACGAGCAGTACTTC.

V usage is TRBV28 and J usage is TRBJ1-4; 7 bases fit TRBD1. The CDR3 consists of 15 residues. Germline V CDR1 and CDR2: MDHEN, SYDVKM. V shed 4 bases and J 4 bases; nucleotides not matched to a gene: 6. The CDR3 region has the DNA TGTGCCAGCAGTTCGCCGGGACAGAATAATGAAAAACTGTTTTTT. This codes for CASSSPGQNNEKLFF.

The chain uses TRBV5-1 and TRBJ2-3; 11 bases are a match to TRBD2. V dropped 0 bases and J dropped 5; count of bases not matched to a gene: 2. The germline V gene has CDR1 SGHRS and CDR2 YFSETQ. This CDR3 is 15 amino acids long. The CDR3 protein is CASSLDGLAGDTQYF. As DNA, the CDR3 is TGCGCCAGCAGCTTGGATGGACTAGCGGGAGATACGCAGTATTTT.

This chain links TRBV9 with TRBJ2-1, with a weak D call TRBD1 (5 bases). CDR3 length: 13 residues. Germline V gene data show CDR1 as SGDLS and CDR2 as YYNGEE. V gave up 0 bases and J gave up 5 bases, with 6 bases separating them. CDR3 loop: CASSVDRHNEQFF. In DNA form, the CDR3 reads TGTGCCAGCAGCGTAGACAGGCACAATGAGCAGTTCTTC.

CDR3 DNA: TGCGCCAGCAGCGTTGATGCGAGGGGTCAGCGCTATGGCTACACCTTC. The encoded protein is CASSVDARGQRYGYTF. The J gene is TRBJ1-2, the V gene TRBV5-1; D perhaps matches TRBD1 (5 bases). This CDR3 spans 16 amino acids. Trimming pared 4 bases from V and 4 bases from J, leaving 20 bases between. Germline V gives CDR1 SGHRS, CDR2 YFSETQ.

The J gene is TRBJ1-2, the V gene TRBV29-1, with a possible D match to TRBD1 (5 bases). CDR3 length equals 12 residues. Germline CDR1 reads SQVTM; CDR2 reads ANQGSEA. Trimming took off 4 bases at V and 8 bases at J, with 14 bases between the two ends. CDR3 coding DNA: TGCAGCGTTGTAGGGACCCAGGAGGGCTACACCTTC. Its translation is CSVVGTQEGYTF.

The genes are TRBV6-1 and TRBJ2-5; D call uncertain. V lost 5 bases and J 0 bases, leaving 10 bases between the germline ends. This CDR3 comprises 14 residues. The germline CDR1 and CDR2 sequences are MNHNS and SASEGT. The CDR3 sequence is CASSPVRNQETQYF. The CDR3 DNA reads TGTGCCAGCAGTCCCGTTCGAAACCAAGAGACCCAGTACTTC.

On this clone itself: Other nucleotide sequences from this sample produce the same CDR3. This chain connects TRBV7-2 to TRBJ1-1, with 7 bases that match TRBD1. This CDR3 spans 14 amino acids. The J segment lost 2 bases and the V segment lost 3 bases, leaving 3 bases of the junction unmatched. Germline assignment: CDR1 SGHTA and CDR2 FQGNSA. The CDR3 nucleotides read TGTGCCAGCAGCTTTAGGGACAGAAACACTGAAGCTTTCTTT. Its protein is CASSFRDRNTEAFF.

This sequence joins TRBV7-6 and TRBJ2-6, with D hard to call. Per germline, CDR1 SGHVS and CDR2 FNYEAQ. The CDR3 is 16 residues long. V was pared by 3 bases and J by 0 bases, with 9 bases between. The CDR3 region has the DNA TGTGCCAGCAGCTTTCCTCGAAGCTCTGGGGCCAACGTCCTGACTTTC. It encodes CASSFPRSSGANVLTF.